This TCR beta chain came from a study of blood T cell repertoires in COVID-19. About the study: Sites across the United States, Italy and Spain contributed samples from acute and convalescent COVID-19. The analysed material was cDNA or gDNA that came from T cells, B-cell-depleted T cells, or PBMCs.

V was cut by 3 bases and J by 5 bases, with 11 bases left in between. The germline V gene has CDR1 LNHDA and CDR2 SQIVND (reference sequence). The length of the CDR3 is 13 residues. Original handling: Nucleated cell number was recorded as an estimate derived from reference gene primer amplification. Sequencing used immunoSEQ multiplex PCR; TCRdb keeps in-frame clones, though not all of them. That table furnishes V, J and clone size, whereas the DNA furnished D and trimming. The table includes approximately 68,000 clones, 65% to 90% detected once. This receptor was taken from an elderly man with active COVID-19. The chain is built from TRBV19 and TRBJ2-7; no clear D gene. The specimen sequenced was peripheral blood. The chain's CDR3 is CASSIARWHEQYF. As DNA, the CDR3 is TGTGCCAGTAGTATCGCGCGGTGGCACGAGCAGTACTTC.